This T cell receptor (beta chain) was identified during a study of cytomegalovirus exposure and HLA in healthy donors. Study context: Unique TCR beta sequences numbering about 100 million came from 190 million or so T cells in an earlier analysis.

Use of 60 Vbeta and 13 Jbeta primers characterized the PCR. The data were produced by immunoSEQ multiplex PCR, yet TCRdb's version contains in-frame clones alone and is incomplete. The table lists some 180,000 clones, around 82% of them singletons. The CDR3 totals 14 residues. Trimming removed 4 bases at V and 1 base at J, with 11 bases between. Germline assignment: CDR1 SGHRS and CDR2 YFSETQ. J is TRBJ1-1 and V is TRBV5-1, with TRBD1 as a possible D gene (6 bases). The sample was PBMCs. The TCR sequence derives from a man aged 35 to 55 in good health and CMV-seropositive. Written as DNA, the CDR3 is TGCGCCAGCAGCCCAGGACAGCCGAACACTGAAGCTTTCTTT. It yields the protein CASSPGQPNTEAFF.